This section outlines one T cell receptor beta chain sequence together with its context. Its antigen is unknown. The data are from a study of T cells in localized non-small cell lung cancer. Study observations and caveats: Only one tumor region went through sequencing, so heterogeneity may still be there. There was an association of higher blood T cell density with longer overall survival. Uninvolved adjacent lung showed higher T cell clonality than tumor. A median of 57 clones ranked among the top 100 in tumor appeared in adjacent lung.

The CDR3 covers 16 residues. V gave up 4 bases and J gave up 8 bases; unmatched junction bases: 8. Germline values: CDR1 LNHDA, CDR2 SQIVND (reference sequence). TCRdb keeps only in-frame clones here, not all; method: immunoSEQ multiplex PCR. The data show 15,000 to 17,000 clones, with approximately 87% seen just once and under 30% held by the top ten. The chain links TRBV19 to TRBJ2-3; TRBD2 aligns across 14 bases. The specimen comprised peripheral blood mononuclear cells, sampled before any cancer treatment. The sequence was collected from a male donor aged 60 or older with stage II lung adenocarcinoma. CDR3 sequence (DNA): TGTGCCAGTAGTAGGGGACTAGCGGGAGTTCAAGGTACGCAGTATTTT. Protein: CASSRGLAGVQGTQYF.